One sample yielded the 22 T cell receptor beta chains listed below, sequenced in a study of T cell responses to AZD1222 COVID-19 vaccine. Only in-frame clones appear in the TCRdb table, and some are missing; sequencing was by immunoSEQ multiplex PCR. Counted here are roughly 100,000 clones, roughly nine tenths occurring once; the ten biggest clones make up 44%. The starting material was peripheral blood, obtained 28 days after the second AZD1222 dose. The receptor source for this set is an adult who received the AZD1222 COVID-19 vaccine.

The rearrangement uses TRBV5-4 and TRBJ1-2; no clear D gene. The CDR3 has 14 residues. Deletions cut 1 base from V and 8 bases from J, with 15 bases between. Germline V gives CDR1 SGHNT, CDR2 YYREEE (reference sequence). The chain's CDR3 is CASSLPGSTLGYTF. In nucleotides, the CDR3 is TGTGCCAGCAGCTTGCCCGGGTCAACCCTCGGCTACACCTTC.

The DNA for the CDR3 is TGTGCCAGCTTCCCGACTAGCGGACGCTACAATGAGCAGTTCTTC. Amino acid sequence: CASFPTSGRYNEQFF. The chain is built from TRBV6-5 and TRBJ2-1, with 9 positions matching TRBD2. This CDR3 contains 15 residues. Germline CDR1 reads MNHEY; CDR2 reads SVGAGI. With V trimmed by 8 bases and J by 3 bases, 8 bases remained unmatched.

This clone occurred a few times. V is TRBV2 and J is TRBJ2-1; 10 bases are a match to TRBD1. This CDR3 region has 14 residues. Per the germline V gene, CDR1 is SNHLY and CDR2 is FYNNEI. V shed 4 bases and J 11 bases; nucleotides not matched to a gene: 8. The CDR3 loop reads CASSAGTGDSKQFF. CDR3 DNA sequence: TGTGCCAGCAGTGCCGGGACAGGGGATTCGAAGCAGTTCTTC.

The chain links TRBV11-2 to TRBJ2-2; 10 nucleotides line up with TRBD2. Germline V gene data show CDR1 as SGHAT and CDR2 as FQNNGV. With V trimmed by 1 base and J by 7 bases, 9 bases remained unmatched. The length of the CDR3 is 17 residues. The CDR3 is CASSLGSGRRVGGELFF. The CDR3 bases are TGTGCCAGCAGCTTAGGTAGCGGGAGGCGTGTTGGCGGGGAGCTGTTTTTT.

The chain has TRBV6-6 and TRBJ2-2; 11 nucleotides align to TRBD2. Trimming removed 6 bases from V and 7 bases from J; junction bases left unmatched: 7. CDR1 and CDR2 (germline): MNHNY, SVGAGI (reference sequence). The CDR3 consists of 15 residues. The CDR3 reads CASSRLAGRGGELFF. In nucleotides, the CDR3 is TGTGCCAGCAGCCGACTAGCGGGACGAGGCGGGGAGCTGTTTTTT.

J is TRBJ2-1 and V is TRBV7-2, with D possibly TRBD1 on 5 matching bases. The V gene's germline CDR1 is SGHTA and CDR2 FQGNSA. Trimming cost V 2 bases and J 9 bases, with 8 bases left between them. The CDR3 spans 12 residues. CDR3 DNA: TGTGCCAGCAGCTTACAGGGTCTTGAGCAGTTCTTC. Its protein is CASSLQGLEQFF.

The chain links TRBV5-5 to TRBJ2-1, with 7 bases aligning to TRBD2. V was pared by 0 bases and J by 4 bases, with 13 bases of the junction left unmatched. Looked up from germline, CDR1 is SGHKS and CDR2 is YYEKEE (reference sequence). The CDR3 has 18 amino acids. CDR3 in amino acids: CASSLAHRAGTRYNEQFF. Written as DNA, the CDR3 is TGTGCCAGCAGCTTGGCCCATCGAGCGGGAACTCGATACAATGAGCAGTTCTTC.

The rearrangement uses TRBV7-3 and TRBJ2-1, with TRBD2 identical over 11 bases. The CDR3 runs 15 residues. Looked up from germline, CDR1 is SGHTA and CDR2 is FQGTGA. V was clipped by 4 bases and J by 2 bases; unmatched bases: 1. CDR3: CASSSGLAAYNEQFF. The CDR3 nucleotides read TGTGCCAGCAGCTCGGGACTAGCGGCCTACAATGAGCAGTTCTTC.

The chain employs TRBV5-6 and TRBJ2-7; the match to TRBD1 covers 7 bases. CDR3 length: 15 amino acids. Germline-derived CDR1 and CDR2 are SGHDT and YYEEEE. V trimming: 4 bases; J trimming: 2 bases; junction bases outside the gene matches: 9. DNA of the CDR3: TGTGCCAGCAGCCAAGCGGACAGGCGTACCTACGAGCAGTACTTC. It yields the protein CASSQADRRTYEQYF.

A single count supports this clone. The rearrangement uses TRBV2 and TRBJ2-2; 11 positions agree with TRBD2. Germline loops: CDR1 SNHLY, CDR2 FYNNEI. The CDR3 length is 15 residues. Trimming took 10 bases from V and 7 from J; bases not matched to a gene: 11. For the CDR3, the DNA is TGTGCCACCCCCGCCGTAGCGGGAGGGCTCGGGGAGCTGTTTTTT. This gives the protein CATPAVAGGLGELFF.

This clone was found once. The rearrangement links TRBV6-5 to TRBJ2-1, with unresolved D. Germline CDR1 and CDR2: MNHEY and SVGAGI. The CDR3 loop spans 11 amino acids. V was pared by 8 bases and J by 8 bases, with 10 bases between. The CDR3 here is CASFYSHEQFF. The CDR3 DNA reads as TGTGCCAGCTTCTATAGCCATGAGCAGTTCTTC.

The gene calls are TRBV4-1 and TRBJ2-1, with D perhaps TRBD1 or TRBD2 (5 bases each). Germline-derived CDR1 and CDR2 are MGHRA and YSYEKL. The CDR3 totals 14 residues. V lost 3 bases, J lost 4 bases, and 10 bases lay in between. This CDR3 reads CASSQSWGYNEQFF. DNA for the CDR3: TGCGCCAGCAGCCAGAGTTGGGGGTACAATGAGCAGTTCTTC.

The chain links TRBV18 to TRBJ2-5; TRBD2 matches at 15 bases. The ends lost 3 bases at V and 5 bases at J; junction bases unmatched: 4. The CDR3 sequence is 16 residues long. From germline, CDR1 is KGHSH and CDR2 LQKENI. The chain's CDR3 is CASSPGLAGGTETQYF. CDR3 nucleotides: TGTGCCAGCTCACCTGGACTAGCGGGAGGGACGGAGACCCAGTACTTC.

The chain recombines TRBV18 with TRBJ2-2; 10 nucleotides line up with TRBD2. V shed 4 bases and J 1 base; nucleotides not matched to a gene: 3. From germline, CDR1 is KGHSH and CDR2 LQKENI. The CDR3 is 16 residues long. The CDR3 region has the DNA TGTGCCAGCTCACTCCGACTAGCGGGGAACACCGGGGAGCTGTTTTTT. Translated: CASSLRLAGNTGELFF. The whole variable domain, filled in from reference TRBV18 and TRBJ2-2, reads NAGVMQNPRHLVRRRGQEARLRCSPMKGHSHVYWYRQLPEEGLKFMVYLQKENIIDESGMPKERFSAEFPKEGPSILRIQQVVRGDSAAYFCASSLRLAGNTGELFFGEGSRLTVL.

The chain is built from TRBV19 and TRBJ1-1, with TRBD1 identical over 8 bases. V lost 4 bases to trimming and J lost 1 base; unmatched junction nucleotides: 2. This CDR3 comprises 14 residues. Per germline, CDR1 LNHDA and CDR2 SQIVND (reference sequence). The CDR3 reads CASSTQGGNTEAFF. The DNA for the CDR3 is TGTGCCAGTAGTACACAGGGGGGGAACACTGAAGCTTTCTTT.

The J gene is TRBJ2-7, the V gene TRBV7-8; no clear D. V shed 2 bases and J shed 3 bases, with 14 bases lying between them. The CDR3 loop spans 15 amino acids. In germline, CDR1 is SGHVS, CDR2 FQNEAQ. CDR3 in amino acids: CASSLTSGGIYEQYF. The CDR3 region has the DNA TGTGCCAGCAGCTTAACGTCAGGCGGAATCTACGAGCAGTACTTC. Filled out from reference TRBV7-8 and TRBJ2-7, the complete variable domain reads GAGVSQSPRYKVAKRGQDVALRCDPISGHVSLFWYQQALGQGPEFLTYFQNEAQLDKSGLPSDRFFAERPEGSVSTLKIQRTQQEDSAVYLCASSLTSGGIYEQYFGPGTRLTVT.

The V gene is TRBV5-1, the J gene TRBJ2-5, with 8 nucleotides matching TRBD1. Germline assignment: CDR1 SGHRS and CDR2 YFSETQ. The length of the CDR3 is 14 residues. The V and J ends lost 2 bases and 4 bases, in that order; junction bases with no gene match: 4. This CDR3 is CASSLGQGIETQYF. The CDR3 region has the DNA TGCGCCAGCAGCTTAGGACAGGGAATAGAGACCCAGTACTTC.

The chain carries TRBV7-2 and TRBJ1-2; no definite D call. The CDR3 spans 11 residues. CDR1 SGHTA and CDR2 FQGNSA come from the germline V gene. Trimming took 5 bases from V and 5 from J, leaving 6 bases between them. As DNA, the CDR3 is TGTGCCAGCAGCAAGAGATATGGCTACACCTTC. The encoded protein is CASSKRYGYTF.

The V gene is TRBV7-9, the J gene TRBJ2-7; D could derive from TRBD1 or TRBD2 (5 bases each). The V end was cut by 7 bases, the J end by 0 bases, with 10 bases between. Germline lookup yields CDR1 SEHNR and CDR2 FQNEAQ (reference sequence). The CDR3 loop spans 13 amino acids. In DNA form, the CDR3 reads TGTGCCAGCACCCGGGGCAACTCCTACGAGCAGTACTTC. Amino acids: CASTRGNSYEQYF.

The chain uses TRBV7-2 and TRBJ1-5; D gene ambiguous. The germline V gene encodes CDR1 SGHTA and CDR2 FQGNSA. The CDR3 is made up of 17 amino acids. The V end was cut by 0 bases, the J end by 0 bases, with 12 bases between. The DNA of the CDR3 is TGTGCCAGCAGCTTAGCATCGTTCGCGGGTAGCAATCAGCCCCAGCATTTT. Translated: CASSLASFAGSNQPQHF.

This chain links TRBV10-1 with TRBJ2-1; D is unclear. Germline CDR1 WNHNN, CDR2 SYGVQD (reference sequence). This CDR3 is 13 amino acids long. V dropped 0 bases and J dropped 11 bases, with 11 bases sitting between them. CDR3 nucleotide sequence: TGCGCCAGCAGTGAGTCAACAGACCGACAGCAGTTCTTC. This sequence encodes CASSESTDRQQFF.

The chain combines TRBV2 with TRBJ1-5; no clear D gene. The CDR3 spans 14 residues. Trimming pared 4 bases from V and 2 bases from J, leaving 9 bases between. CDR1 SNHLY and CDR2 FYNNEI come from the germline V gene. Here the CDR3 DNA reads TGTGCCAGCAGTGGAATAACGGGCAATCAGCCCCAGCATTTT. Protein: CASSGITGNQPQHF.